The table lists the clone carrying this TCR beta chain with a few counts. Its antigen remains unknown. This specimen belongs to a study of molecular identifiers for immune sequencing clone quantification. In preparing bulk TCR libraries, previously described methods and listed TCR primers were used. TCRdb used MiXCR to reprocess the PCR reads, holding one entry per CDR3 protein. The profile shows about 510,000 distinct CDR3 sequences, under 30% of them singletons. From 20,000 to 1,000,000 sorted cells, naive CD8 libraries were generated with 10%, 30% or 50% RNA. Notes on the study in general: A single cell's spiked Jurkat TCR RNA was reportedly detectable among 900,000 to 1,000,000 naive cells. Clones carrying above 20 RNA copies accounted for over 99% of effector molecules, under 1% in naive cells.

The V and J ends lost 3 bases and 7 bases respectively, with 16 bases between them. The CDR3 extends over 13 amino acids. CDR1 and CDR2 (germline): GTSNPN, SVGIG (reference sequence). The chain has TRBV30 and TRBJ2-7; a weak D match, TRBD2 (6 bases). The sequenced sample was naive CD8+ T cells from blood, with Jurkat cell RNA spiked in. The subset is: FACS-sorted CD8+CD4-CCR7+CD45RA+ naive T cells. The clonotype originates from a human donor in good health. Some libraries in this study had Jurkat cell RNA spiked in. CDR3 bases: TGTGCCTGGAGGATCGGCAGGGCGGGGGAGCAGTACTTC. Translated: CAWRIGRAGEQYF.